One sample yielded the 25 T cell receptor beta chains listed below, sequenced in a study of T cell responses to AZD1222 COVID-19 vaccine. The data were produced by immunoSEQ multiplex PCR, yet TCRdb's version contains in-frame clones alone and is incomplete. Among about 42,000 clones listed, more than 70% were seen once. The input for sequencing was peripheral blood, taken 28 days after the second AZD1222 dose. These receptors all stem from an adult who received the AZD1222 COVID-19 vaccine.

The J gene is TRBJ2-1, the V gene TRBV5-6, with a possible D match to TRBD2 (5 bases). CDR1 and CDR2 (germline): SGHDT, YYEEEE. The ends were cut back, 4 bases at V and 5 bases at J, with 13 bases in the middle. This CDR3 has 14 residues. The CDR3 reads CASSLGVSHNEQFF. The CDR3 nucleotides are TGTGCCAGCAGCCTGGGAGTTTCCCACAATGAGCAGTTCTTC.

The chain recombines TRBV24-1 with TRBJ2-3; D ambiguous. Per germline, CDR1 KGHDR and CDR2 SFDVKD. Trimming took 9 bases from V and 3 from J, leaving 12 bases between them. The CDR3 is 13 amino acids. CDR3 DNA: TGTGCCACCGGGCCTCAAGGGACAGATACGCAGTATTTT. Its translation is CATGPQGTDTQYF.

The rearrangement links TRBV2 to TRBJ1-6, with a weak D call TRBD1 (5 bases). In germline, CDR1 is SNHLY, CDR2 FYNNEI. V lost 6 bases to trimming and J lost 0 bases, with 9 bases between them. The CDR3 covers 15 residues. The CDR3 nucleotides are TGTGCCAGCAGGGGGGGGAGCTCCTATAATTCACCCCTCCACTTT. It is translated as CASRGGSSYNSPLHF.

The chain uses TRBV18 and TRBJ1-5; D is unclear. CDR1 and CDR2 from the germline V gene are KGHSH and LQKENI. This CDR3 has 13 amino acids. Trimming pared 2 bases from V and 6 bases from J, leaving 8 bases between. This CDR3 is CASSPGVGQPQHF. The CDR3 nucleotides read TGTGCCAGCTCACCAGGGGTTGGTCAGCCCCAGCATTTT.

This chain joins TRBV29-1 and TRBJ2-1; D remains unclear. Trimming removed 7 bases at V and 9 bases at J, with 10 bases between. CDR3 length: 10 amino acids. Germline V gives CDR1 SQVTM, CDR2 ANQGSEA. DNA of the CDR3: TGCAGCGCCGGGTCTAGTGAGCAGTTCTTC. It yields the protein CSAGSSEQFF.

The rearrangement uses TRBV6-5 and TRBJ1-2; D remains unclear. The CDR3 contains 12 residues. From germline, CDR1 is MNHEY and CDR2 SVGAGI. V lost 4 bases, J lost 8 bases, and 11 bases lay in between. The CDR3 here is CASSSQAGGYTF. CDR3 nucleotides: TGTGCCAGCAGTTCGCAAGCTGGGGGCTACACCTTC.

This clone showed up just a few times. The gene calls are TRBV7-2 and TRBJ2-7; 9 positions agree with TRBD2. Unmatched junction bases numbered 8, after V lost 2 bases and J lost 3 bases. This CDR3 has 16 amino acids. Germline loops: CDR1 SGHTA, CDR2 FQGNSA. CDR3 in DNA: TGTGCCAGCAGCTTAAAATCTAGCGGGGCTTACTACGAGCAGTACTTC. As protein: CASSLKSSGAYYEQYF.

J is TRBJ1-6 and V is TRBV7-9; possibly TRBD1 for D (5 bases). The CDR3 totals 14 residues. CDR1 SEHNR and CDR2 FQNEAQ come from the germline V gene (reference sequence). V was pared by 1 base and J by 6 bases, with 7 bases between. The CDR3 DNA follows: TGTGCCAGCAGCTTAGGACAGCTTAATTCACCCCTCCACTTT. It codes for CASSLGQLNSPLHF. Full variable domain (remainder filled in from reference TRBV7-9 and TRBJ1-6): DTGVSQNPRHKITKRGQNVTFRCDPISEHNRLYWYRQTLGQGPEFLTYFQNEAQLEKSRLLSDRFSAERPKGSFSTLEIQRTEQGDSAMYLCASSLGQLNSPLHFGNGTRLTVT.

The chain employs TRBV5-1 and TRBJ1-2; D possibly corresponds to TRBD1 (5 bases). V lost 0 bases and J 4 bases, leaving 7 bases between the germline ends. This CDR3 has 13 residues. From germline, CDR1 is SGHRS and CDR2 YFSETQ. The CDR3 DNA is TGCGCCAGCAGCTTGGAGGGGTCCTATGGCTACACCTTC. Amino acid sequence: CASSLEGSYGYTF.

The CDR3 loop reads CASSLGGSGRGADTQYF. DNA of the CDR3: TGTGCCAGCAGCTTGGGGGGGAGCGGGAGAGGTGCAGATACGCAGTATTTT. V gene TRBV5-4 combines with J gene TRBJ2-3; 8 bases map to TRBD2. The CDR3 is 17 residues long. Trimming took 0 bases from V and 4 from J; bases not matched to a gene: 10. CDR1 and CDR2 from the germline V gene are SGHNT and YYREEE (reference sequence).

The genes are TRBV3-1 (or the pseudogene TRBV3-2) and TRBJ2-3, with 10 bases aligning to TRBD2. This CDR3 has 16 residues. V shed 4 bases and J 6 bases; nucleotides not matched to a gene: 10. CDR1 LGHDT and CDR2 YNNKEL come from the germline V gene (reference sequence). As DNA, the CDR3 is TGTGCCAGCAGCCGGACTAGCGGCCCGGCGGGGGATACGCAGTATTTT. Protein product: CASSRTSGPAGDTQYF.

CDR3 nucleotides: TGTGCCAGCAGTAGGGGGGCAGGCACTGAAGCTTTCTTT. Translating gives CASSRGAGTEAFF. The chain uses TRBV27 and TRBJ1-1, with D possibly TRBD1 on 6 matching bases. Germline-derived CDR1 and CDR2 are MNHEY and SMNVEV (reference sequence). Trimming shortened V by 5 bases and J by 4 bases, and 11 bases separated the two germline ends. CDR3 size: 13 residues.

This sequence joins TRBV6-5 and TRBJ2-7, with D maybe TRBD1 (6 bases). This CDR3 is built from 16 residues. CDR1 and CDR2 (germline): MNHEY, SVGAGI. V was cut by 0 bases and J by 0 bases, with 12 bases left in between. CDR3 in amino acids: CASSYSGALSSYEQYF. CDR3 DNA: TGTGCCAGCAGTTACTCGGGGGCACTGAGCTCCTACGAGCAGTACTTC.

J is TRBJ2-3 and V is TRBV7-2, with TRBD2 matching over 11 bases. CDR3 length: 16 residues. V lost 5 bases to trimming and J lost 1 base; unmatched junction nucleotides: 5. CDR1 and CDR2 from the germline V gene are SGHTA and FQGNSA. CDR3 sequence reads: CASSDIAGGGTDTQYF. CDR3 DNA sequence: TGTGCCAGCAGCGATATAGCGGGAGGGGGCACAGATACGCAGTATTTT.

CDR3 DNA: TGTGCCAGCAATAACCCGCCCTATGGCTACACCTTC. Its protein is CASNNPPYGYTF. This sequence joins TRBV2 and TRBJ1-2; D unresolved. CDR1 and CDR2 from the germline V gene are SNHLY and FYNNEI. The V end lost 7 bases, the J end lost 4 bases, and 10 bases lay between the germline ends. The CDR3 is 12 amino acids.

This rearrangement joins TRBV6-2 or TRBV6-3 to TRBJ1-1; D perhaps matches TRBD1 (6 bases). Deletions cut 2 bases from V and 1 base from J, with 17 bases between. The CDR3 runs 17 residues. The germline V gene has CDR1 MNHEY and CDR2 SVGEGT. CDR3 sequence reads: CASSYNRALRENTEAFF. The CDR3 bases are TGTGCCAGCAGTTACAACAGGGCCCTCCGCGAGAACACTGAAGCTTTCTTT.

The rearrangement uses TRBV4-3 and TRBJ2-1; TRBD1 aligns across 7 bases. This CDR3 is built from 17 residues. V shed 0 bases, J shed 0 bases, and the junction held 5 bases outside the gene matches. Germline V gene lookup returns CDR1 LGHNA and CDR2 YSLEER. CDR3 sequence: CASSQDWAGGSYNEQFF. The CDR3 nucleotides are TGCGCCAGCAGCCAAGATTGGGCAGGGGGCTCCTACAATGAGCAGTTCTTC.

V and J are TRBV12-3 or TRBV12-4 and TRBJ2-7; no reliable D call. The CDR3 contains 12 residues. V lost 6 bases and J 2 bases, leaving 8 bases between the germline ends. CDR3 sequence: CASSDTTYEQYF. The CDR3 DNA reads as TGTGCCAGCAGCGACACCACCTACGAGCAGTACTTC.

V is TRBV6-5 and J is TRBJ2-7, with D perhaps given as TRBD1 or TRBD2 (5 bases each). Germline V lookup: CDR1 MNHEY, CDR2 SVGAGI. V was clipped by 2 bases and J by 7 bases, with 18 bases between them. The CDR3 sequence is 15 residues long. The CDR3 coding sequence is TGTGCCAGCAGTTACGCCCTCGGGGCAGGAACTGAGCAGTACTTC. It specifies CASSYALGAGTEQYF.

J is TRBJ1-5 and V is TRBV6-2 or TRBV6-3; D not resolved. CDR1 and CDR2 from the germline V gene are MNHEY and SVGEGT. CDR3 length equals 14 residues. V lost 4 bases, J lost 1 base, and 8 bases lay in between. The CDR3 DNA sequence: TGTGCCAGCAGTTTCGACGGGAGCAATCAGCCCCAGCATTTT. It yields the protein CASSFDGSNQPQHF.

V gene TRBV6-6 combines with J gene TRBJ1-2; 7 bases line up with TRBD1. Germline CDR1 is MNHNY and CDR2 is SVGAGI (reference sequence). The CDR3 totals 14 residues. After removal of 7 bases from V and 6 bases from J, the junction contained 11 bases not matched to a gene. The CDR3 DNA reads TGTGCCAGCACCTCGGGACAGACCTATGATGGCTACACCTTC. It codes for CASTSGQTYDGYTF.

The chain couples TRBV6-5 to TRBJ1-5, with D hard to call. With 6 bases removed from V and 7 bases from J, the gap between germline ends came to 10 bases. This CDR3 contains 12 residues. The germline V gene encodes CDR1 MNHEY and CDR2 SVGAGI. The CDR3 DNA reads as TGTGCCAGCAGAAGGCCTGGCCAGCCCCAGCATTTT. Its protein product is CASRRPGQPQHF.

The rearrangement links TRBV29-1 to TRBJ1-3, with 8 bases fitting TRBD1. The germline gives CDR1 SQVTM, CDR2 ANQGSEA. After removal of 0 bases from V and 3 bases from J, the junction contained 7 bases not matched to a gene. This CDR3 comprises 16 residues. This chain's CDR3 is CSVEDRTGGSGNTIYF. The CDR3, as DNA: TGCAGCGTTGAAGACCGAACAGGGGGAAGTGGAAACACCATATATTTT.

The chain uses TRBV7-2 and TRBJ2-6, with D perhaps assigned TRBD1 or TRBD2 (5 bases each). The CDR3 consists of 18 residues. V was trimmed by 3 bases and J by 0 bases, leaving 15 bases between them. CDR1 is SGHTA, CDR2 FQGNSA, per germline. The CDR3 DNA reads TGTGCCAGCAGCTTCGGTGGGACCGCCAGCTCTGGGGCCAACGTCCTGACTTTC. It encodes CASSFGGTASSGANVLTF.

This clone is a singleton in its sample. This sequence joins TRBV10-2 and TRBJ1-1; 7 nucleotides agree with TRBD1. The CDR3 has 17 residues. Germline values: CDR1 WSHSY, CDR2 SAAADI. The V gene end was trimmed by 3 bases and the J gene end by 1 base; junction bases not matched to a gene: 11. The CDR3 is CASSEYRGGGGNTEAFF. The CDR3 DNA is TGCGCCAGCAGTGAATACAGGGGTGGTGGGGGGAACACTGAAGCTTTCTTT.